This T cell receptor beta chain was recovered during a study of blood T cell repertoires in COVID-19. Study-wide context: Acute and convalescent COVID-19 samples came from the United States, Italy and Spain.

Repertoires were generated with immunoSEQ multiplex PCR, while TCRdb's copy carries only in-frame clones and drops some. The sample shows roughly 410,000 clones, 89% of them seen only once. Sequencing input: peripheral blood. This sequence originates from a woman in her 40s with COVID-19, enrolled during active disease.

The CDR3, as DNA: TGTGCCAGCAGTTTAGGTACAGGTACTAACACTGAAGCTTTCTTT. This translates into CASSLGTGTNTEAFF. This chain links TRBV27 with TRBJ1-1, with D possibly TRBD1 on 5 matching bases. This CDR3 is built from 15 residues. Germline V CDR1 and CDR2: MNHEY, SMNVEV (reference sequence). V was clipped by 2 bases and J by 2 bases, with 12 bases between them.